This T cell receptor (beta chain) was identified in a study of monozygotic twins with inflammatory bowel disease. From the 5' RACE reads, TCRdb lists one entry per CDR3 protein and no DNA. The ten top clones account for approximately 5.4%, within a sample of about 300,000 distinct CDR3 sequences. The CDR3 loop spans 16 amino acids. The germline V gene has CDR1 SGHRS and CDR2 YFSETQ. Unsorted whole blood yielded the total RNA, with T cells left unselected. This TCR came from a human donor with ulcerative colitis or Crohn's disease, or a healthy co-twin of an affected twin (not recorded which). This chain joins TRBV5-1 and TRBJ2-7; TCRdb designates TRBD2, a call that cannot be tested without DNA. Sample: blood. The CDR3 sequence: CASSLDRSSATYEQYF.